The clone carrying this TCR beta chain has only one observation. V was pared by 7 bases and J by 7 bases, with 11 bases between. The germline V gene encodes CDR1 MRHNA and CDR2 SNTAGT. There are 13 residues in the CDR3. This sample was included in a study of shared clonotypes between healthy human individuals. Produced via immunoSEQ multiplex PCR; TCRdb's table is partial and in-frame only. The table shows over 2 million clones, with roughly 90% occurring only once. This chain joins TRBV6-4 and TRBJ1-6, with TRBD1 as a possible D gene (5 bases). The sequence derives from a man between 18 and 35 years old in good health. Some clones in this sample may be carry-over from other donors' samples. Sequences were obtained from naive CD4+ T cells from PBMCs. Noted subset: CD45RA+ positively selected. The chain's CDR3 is CASTAGRNSPLHF. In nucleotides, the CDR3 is TGTGCCAGCACGGCAGGGAGAAATTCACCCCTCCACTTT.